The 10 T cell receptor beta chains below were found in one sample sequenced in a study of CD8 T cells in ankylosing spondylitis. Study-wide points: Ankylosing spondylitis blood seemed to carry a telltale TCR beta motif made of several highly homologous variants.

TCRdb redid the calling of the 5' RACE reads with MiXCR, one entry per CDR3 protein. The sample records more than 600,000 distinct CDR3 sequences, around 20% being singletons. The antigens these receptors bind are not known. Sequencing input: blood, either unsorted or a sorted T cell fraction (not recorded which). The source of these receptors is a male donor with ankylosing spondylitis.

This clonotype has just a few counts. The chain couples TRBV20-1 to TRBJ2-4; maybe TRBD2 (6 bases). This CDR3 has 12 residues. Germline V CDR1 and CDR2: DFQATT, SNEGSKA (reference sequence). Deletions cut 5 bases from V and 4 bases from J, with 9 bases between. The CDR3 is CSAASGKNIQYF. DNA of the CDR3: TGCAGTGCTGCGAGCGGGAAAAACATTCAGTACTTC.

The chain couples TRBV6-5 to TRBJ2-1; a weak D match, TRBD2 (5 bases). CDR3 length equals 15 residues. Deletions cut 0 bases from V and 4 bases from J, with 10 bases between. The germline V gene has CDR1 MNHEY and CDR2 SVGAGI. The CDR3 spells CASSYSAGTYNEQFF. The CDR3, as DNA: TGTGCCAGCAGTTACTCGGCGGGCACGTACAATGAGCAGTTCTTC.

The chain uses TRBV5-1 and TRBJ1-2; perhaps TRBD1 as D (6 bases). The V end was cut by 0 bases, the J end by 4 bases, with 10 bases between. Germline values: CDR1 SGHRS, CDR2 YFSETQ. The CDR3 is 14 amino acids. CDR3 DNA: TGCGCCAGCAGCTTGGCTGGGGGCATCTATGGCTACACCTTC. It is translated as CASSLAGGIYGYTF.

V gene TRBV3-1 combines with J gene TRBJ2-6; 10 bases match TRBD1. Unmatched junction bases numbered 14, after V lost 5 bases and J lost 4 bases. This CDR3 comprises 19 residues. Germline CDR1 and CDR2: LGHDT and YNNKEL (reference sequence). The CDR3 sequence is CASSIRLGGQGSGANVLTF. CDR3 nucleotides: TGTGCCAGCAGCATACGATTGGGGGGACAGGGGAGCGGGGCCAACGTCCTGACTTTC. Based on the CDR3 plus reference TRBV3-1 and TRBJ2-6, the full variable domain is DTAVSQTPKYLVTQMGNDKSIKCEQNLGHDTMYWYKQDSKKFLKIMFSYNNKELIINETVPNRFSPKSPDKAHLNLHINSLELGDSAVYFCASSIRLGGQGSGANVLTFGAGSRLTVL.

This clonotype came up a few times. The chain is built from TRBV28 and TRBJ2-7, with TRBD2 as a possible D gene (5 bases). The CDR3 has 16 amino acids. Germline CDR1 and CDR2: MDHEN and SYDVKM. Trimming took 5 bases from V and 0 from J, leaving 17 bases between them. CDR3 loop: CASSPPGAGSSYEQYF. The DNA for the CDR3 is TGTGCCAGCAGTCCGCCCGGTGCGGGTAGCTCCTACGAGCAGTACTTC.

This clonotype was recorded a few times. This chain joins TRBV5-1 and TRBJ1-1; D gene ambiguous. Trimming removed 5 bases from V and 3 bases from J, with 14 bases in between. The CDR3 is made up of 14 amino acids. The germline V gene encodes CDR1 SGHRS and CDR2 YFSETQ. CDR3 nucleotide sequence: TGCGCCAGCAGTTCCTCGACCCGTGACACTGAAGCTTTCTTT. Its protein product is CASSSSTRDTEAFF.

V and J are TRBV7-6 and TRBJ2-3; 12 nucleotides match TRBD2. The CDR3 is made up of 16 amino acids. V shed 5 bases and J 5 bases; nucleotides not matched to a gene: 8. Germline CDR1 reads SGHVS; CDR2 reads FNYEAQ. For the CDR3, the DNA is TGTGCCAGCAGCGTCGTTCTAGCGGGAGGGCAAGATACGCAGTATTTT. Translating it yields CASSVVLAGGQDTQYF.

This chain uses TRBV11-2 with TRBJ1-1, with a possible D match to TRBD1 (5 bases). CDR1 is SGHAT, CDR2 FQNNGV, per germline. There are 13 residues in the CDR3. The V end was cut by 6 bases, the J end by 5 bases, with 13 bases between. The CDR3 loop is CASSVDSRTEAFF. CDR3 bases: TGTGCCAGCAGTGTCGACAGTCGAACTGAAGCTTTCTTT.

Comment on this clonotype: One end of the junction fails to match germline, which may point to a read error. The chain combines TRBV4-3 with TRBJ1-6, with D perhaps matching TRBD1 (6 bases). Germline CDR1 LGHNA, CDR2 YSLEER. This CDR3 contains 16 residues. Here the CDR3 reads CASSKDRRQANSPLHF. As DNA, the CDR3 is TGCGCCAGCAGCAAAGACCGGAGACAGGCTAATTCACCCCTCCACTTT.

The chain recombines TRBV5-1 with TRBJ2-7, with 10 bases identical to TRBD2. V dropped 0 bases and J dropped 6; count of bases not matched to a gene: 6. The V gene's germline CDR1 is SGHRS and CDR2 YFSETQ. The CDR3 consists of 15 residues. The CDR3 nucleotides are TGCGCCAGCAGCTTGGCAGCGGGAGGGTTGGTCGAGCAGTACTTC. Its translation: CASSLAAGGLVEQYF.